Listed below are T cell receptor beta chains from one sample, sequenced in a study of T cells after yellow fever vaccination. TCRdb processed the 5' RACE reads anew with MiXCR; each CDR3 protein has one entry. The sample records some 160,000 distinct CDR3 sequences, 7% to 10% being singletons. This specimen was CD8+ T cells sorted from PBMCs, taken 45 days after the yellow fever booster vaccination. The receptors shown here come from a man aged 18 to 29 who received the YFV17D yellow fever vaccine. Both conserved end residues are part of each CDR3. Fields, in order: D gene, J gene, clone size, V gene, CDR3 DNA, CDR3 protein. The D gene is left open where the match is weak. Only part of the rows carry a size: once, few, many, or a class if the clone is expanded.

D: -; J: TRBJ2-3; size: -; V: TRBV4-3; DNA: TGCGCCAGCAGCCAAGATCTCAACACAGATACGCAGTATTTT; CDR3: CASSQDLNTDTQYF
D: -; J: TRBJ2-7; size: -; V: TRBV5-1; DNA: TGCGCCAGCAGCTTGGGGGGGATCTCGCGCGAGCAGTACTTC; CDR3: CASSLGGISREQYF
D: TRBD1; J: TRBJ2-7; size: -; V: TRBV5-1; DNA: TGCGCCAGCAGCTTGGTAGGGGACAGGGGTGTCTACGAGCAGTACTTC; CDR3: CASSLVGDRGVYEQYF
D: -; J: TRBJ2-2; size: -; V: TRBV7-9; DNA: TGTGCCAGCAGCTTTCGACGGTTAGGGAACACCGGGGAGCTGTTTTTT; CDR3: CASSFRRLGNTGELFF
D: -; J: TRBJ2-2; size: many; V: TRBV6-2/TRBV6-3; DNA: TGTGCCAGCAGTTACAATACCGGGGAGCTGTTTTTT; CDR3: CASSYNTGELFF
D: -; J: TRBJ1-2; size: few; V: TRBV15; DNA: TGTGCCACCAGCAGAGATCCGACAGCTACGCATGGCTACACCTTC; CDR3: CATSRDPTATHGYTF
D: -; J: TRBJ2-7; size: -; V: TRBV30; DNA: TGTGCCTGGAGTAAAGGAGGGGGAAGCGAGCAGTACTTC; CDR3: CAWSKGGGSEQYF
D: -; J: TRBJ1-1; size: few; V: TRBV27; DNA: TGTGCCAGCAGTCCCAGGTTTTACGACACTGAAGCTTTCTTT; CDR3: CASSPRFYDTEAFF
D: -; J: TRBJ1-2; size: -; V: TRBV4-3; DNA: TGCGCCAGCAGCCTCCATCTGGGCTATGGCTACACCTTC; CDR3: CASSLHLGYGYTF
D: -; J: TRBJ2-7; size: few; V: TRBV7-9; DNA: TGTGCCAGCAGAACCGACACCGGGCCGACCTACGAGCAGTACTTC; CDR3: CASRTDTGPTYEQYF
D: -; J: TRBJ2-3; size: few; V: TRBV11-2; DNA: TGTGCCAGCAGCTTATTTAGCACAGATACGCAGTATTTT; CDR3: CASSLFSTDTQYF
D: -; J: TRBJ1-1; size: many; V: TRBV4-1; DNA: TGCGCCAGCAGCCAAGCAAGACTGACCAACACTGAAGCTTTCTTT; CDR3: CASSQARLTNTEAFF
D: -; J: TRBJ1-2; size: -; V: TRBV29-1; DNA: TGCAGCGTCGATGAGGAGAAAATCTATGGCTACACCTTC; CDR3: CSVDEEKIYGYTF
D: TRBD1; J: TRBJ2-7; size: -; V: TRBV7-2; DNA: TGTGCCAGCAGCTCGGCAGGGGGCTACGAGCAGTACTTC; CDR3: CASSSAGGYEQYF
D: -; J: TRBJ2-1; size: many; V: TRBV7-9; DNA: TGTGCCAGCAGCTTGTCGGGGAACAATGAGCAGTTCTTC; CDR3: CASSLSGNNEQFF
D: TRBD2; J: TRBJ2-1; size: -; V: TRBV27; DNA: TGTGCCAGCACTTGGCGGGGGGGCTTTGAGCAGTTCTTC; CDR3: CASTWRGGFEQFF
D: -; J: TRBJ2-5; size: -; V: TRBV3-1; DNA: TGTGCCAGCAGCCAAACTAGCCCAGAGACCCAGTACTTC; CDR3: CASSQTSPETQYF
D: -; J: TRBJ1-1; size: few; V: TRBV5-1; DNA: TGCGCCAGCAGCTTGGTCGGCAGGGAGAACACTGAAGCTTTCTTT; CDR3: CASSLVGRENTEAFF
D: -; J: TRBJ1-1; size: -; V: TRBV6-5; DNA: TGTGCCAGCAGTTACTCGTCGACGGGAAATACCGAAGCTTTCTTT; CDR3: CASSYSSTGNTEAFF
D: TRBD1; J: TRBJ2-7; size: medium-sized; V: TRBV4-2; DNA: TGTGCCAGCAGCCAAGATAGGGGGACAGGGGGCTACGAGCAGTACTTC; CDR3: CASSQDRGTGGYEQYF
D: -; J: TRBJ2-1; size: many; V: TRBV4-3; DNA: TGCGCCAGCAGTGGATCGCGGGGCCACTACAATGAGCAGTTCTTC; CDR3: CASSGSRGHYNEQFF
D: TRBD1; J: TRBJ2-3; size: -; V: TRBV14; DNA: TGTGCCAGCAGCCTCTCTAGGACAGGGTCAGATACGCAGTATTTT; CDR3: CASSLSRTGSDTQYF
D: -; J: TRBJ2-4; size: many; V: TRBV7-6; DNA: TGTGCCAGCAGCGGGATGGGGGGCGGAAACATTCAGTACTTC; CDR3: CASSGMGGGNIQYF
D: -; J: TRBJ2-2; size: many; V: TRBV11-2; DNA: TGTGCCAGCAGCTTAGATCCCGGACGGCTAAACACCGGGGAGCTGTTTTTT; CDR3: CASSLDPGRLNTGELFF
D: -; J: TRBJ2-1; size: few; V: TRBV7-3; DNA: TGTGCCAGCAGCTCCCTTTCAGGGGTGAATGAGCAGTTCTTC; CDR3: CASSSLSGVNEQFF
D: -; J: TRBJ2-1; size: few; V: TRBV5-1; DNA: TGCGCCAGCACCCCGGTGAGGGGGGACTACAATGAGCAGTTCTTC; CDR3: CASTPVRGDYNEQFF